Reported below is one T cell receptor beta chain. No antigen is known for it. This CDR3 region has 13 residues. Trimming removed 4 bases at V and 4 bases at J, with 11 bases between. Germline CDR1 is MDHEN and CDR2 is SYDVKM. The study separated CD4+ cells into CD45RA+ naive and CD45RA-negative memory subsets. This specimen comes from a study of shared clonotypes between healthy human individuals. Assay execution took place at the deep level. Assay: immunoSEQ multiplex PCR; the TCRdb copy retains only in-frame clones and omits some. The sample shows around 2.3 million clones, approximately 94% of them seen only once. Study-level results: Naive subsets usually exceeded memory subsets in estimated richness.

This TCR was sampled from a man aged 18 to 29 in good health. Material for sequencing was naive CD4+ T cells sorted from blood. Subset in this sample: CD45RA+ positively selected. The rearrangement links TRBV28 to TRBJ2-7; D remains ambiguous. CDR3 nucleotides: TGTGCCAGCAGTTCGGTAGGCCCTTACGAGCAGTACTTC. Its translation: CASSSVGPYEQYF. Supplemented by reference TRBV28 and TRBJ2-7, the full variable domain reads DVKVTQSSRYLVKRTGEKVFLECVQDMDHENMFWYRQDPGLGLRLIYFSYDVKMKEKGDIPEGYSVSREKKERFSLILESASTNQTSMYLCASSSVGPYEQYFGPGTRLTVT.